This entry lists 28 T cell receptor beta chains sequenced from one sample in a study of type 1 and type 2 diabetes patients. Amplification started from genomic DNA. Multiplex PCR with 30 forward and 13 reverse primers amplified the TCR beta CDR3. Each CDR3 protein gets one entry after TCRdb re-called the multiplex PCR reads with MiXCR. The data show approximately 260,000 distinct CDR3 sequences, roughly 50% seen once. Sequencing input: peripheral blood mononuclear cells (PBMCs). The source is a man aged 18 to 29 with type 2 diabetes.

This clonotype appeared once. This rearrangement joins TRBV6-6 to TRBJ2-7, with 7 bases identical to TRBD2. The junction had 8 bases not matched to a gene; V was cut back by 6 bases and J by 3 bases. Looked up from germline, CDR1 is MNHNY and CDR2 is SVGAGI (reference sequence). The CDR3 totals 14 residues. The CDR3: CASRKSRDYYEQYF. The DNA of the CDR3 is TGTGCCAGCAGAAAAAGCCGGGACTACTACGAGCAGTACTTC.

The V gene is TRBV20-1, the J gene TRBJ1-2; D is unresolved. Germline loops: CDR1 DFQATT, CDR2 SNEGSKA (reference sequence). CDR3 size: 15 residues. V lost 2 bases and J lost 4, with 17 bases in between. Written as DNA, the CDR3 is TGCAGTGCTAGACACTCCACACCCCTCGCCTATGGCTACACCTTC. Residues: CSARHSTPLAYGYTF.

The chain joins TRBV7-8 to TRBJ2-3, with D hard to call. Trimming removed 5 bases from V and 5 bases from J, with 11 bases in between. Germline lookup yields CDR1 SGHVS and CDR2 FQNEAQ. The CDR3 spans 13 residues. The chain's CDR3 is CASSREVGDTQYF. The CDR3 region has the DNA TGTGCCAGCAGCCGAGAGGTAGGAGATACGCAGTATTTT.

CDR3 DNA sequence: TGTGCCAGCAGCGGTGGCCGGGACAGGGTTGATGAGCAGTTCTTC. Residues: CASSGGRDRVDEQFF. The chain has TRBV11-2 and TRBJ2-1; 9 nucleotides agree with TRBD1. The CDR3 runs 15 residues. V trimming: 5 bases; J trimming: 8 bases; junction bases outside the gene matches: 10. From germline, CDR1 is SGHAT and CDR2 FQNNGV.

The V gene is TRBV12-3 or TRBV12-4, the J gene TRBJ2-7; 7 bases match TRBD2. This CDR3 has 16 amino acids. V lost 5 bases, J lost 0 bases, and 10 bases stayed unmatched. CDR3 sequence reads: CASSPRAGRVSYEQYF. As DNA, the CDR3 is TGTGCCAGCAGTCCCAGAGCGGGGCGCGTCTCCTACGAGCAGTACTTC.

In its sample, this clonotype was seen a few times. CDR3: CASSPTGRAQFF. The CDR3 DNA sequence: TGTGCCAGCAGTCCCACGGGAAGGGCGCAGTTCTTC. The V call is TRBV25-1, the J call TRBJ2-1, with D possibly matching TRBD2 (5 bases). CDR1 and CDR2 from the germline V gene are MGHDK and SYGVNS. V was cut by 5 bases and J by 12 bases, with 14 bases left in between. This CDR3 has 12 amino acids.

This clonotype was seen many times. This chain uses TRBV2 with TRBJ2-2; D may be TRBD2 (5 bases). This CDR3 is 15 amino acids long. The V gene lost 0 bases and the J gene lost 8 bases, with 13 bases spanning the gap. Germline values: CDR1 SNHLY, CDR2 FYNNEI. The DNA for the CDR3 is TGTGCCAGCAGTGAAGCGCTTCGGGGAATTGGGGAGCTGTTTTTT. Its protein product is CASSEALRGIGELFF. The complete variable domain, with remaining parts taken from reference TRBV2 and TRBJ2-2, reads EPEVTQTPSHQVTQMGQEVILRCVPISNHLYFYWYRQILGQKVEFLVSFYNNEISEKSEIFDDQFSVERPDGSNFTLKIRSTKLEDSAMYFCASSEALRGIGELFFGEGSRLTVL.

The CDR3 DNA sequence: TGCGGAACCTTAGGGCTATCCACCGGGGAGCTGTTTTTT. This gives the protein CGTLGLSTGELFF. The chain is built from TRBV29-1 and TRBJ2-2; D is uncertain. CDR3 length: 13 residues. Germline CDR1 is SQVTM and CDR2 is ANQGSEA.

The rearrangement joins TRBV6-1 to TRBJ2-7, with unresolved D. The CDR3 has 11 amino acids. CDR1 is MNHNS and CDR2 is SASEGT in the germline V gene. Trimming removed 7 bases from V and 6 bases from J, with 10 bases in between. CDR3 coding DNA: TGTGCCAGCACCCCTTCAACCGAGCAGTACTTC. Protein: CASTPSTEQYF.

J is TRBJ1-2 and V is TRBV24-1; no definite D call. The germline gives CDR1 KGHDR, CDR2 SFDVKD. V lost 3 bases and J 4 bases, leaving 11 bases between the germline ends. The CDR3 runs to 14 residues. The CDR3 region has the DNA TGTGCCACCAGTGATGACGGACGCCTCTATGGCTACACCTTC. It is translated as CATSDDGRLYGYTF.

This chain joins TRBV19 and TRBJ1-5; 7 nucleotides align to TRBD1. J lost 9 bases, V lost 7 bases, and 12 bases had no gene match. Germline values: CDR1 LNHDA, CDR2 SQIVND (reference sequence). CDR3 size: 14 residues. The CDR3 spells CASTPGQTGVPQHF. CDR3 sequence (DNA): TGTGCCAGTACCCCGGGACAGACCGGCGTGCCCCAGCATTTT.

This rearrangement joins TRBV15 to TRBJ2-3, with D perhaps matching TRBD1 (7 bases). V lost 4 bases and J 4 bases, leaving 21 bases between the germline ends. This CDR3 has 17 amino acids. Per germline, CDR1 LNHNV and CDR2 YYDKDF (reference sequence). In nucleotides, the CDR3 is TGTGCCACCAGCACCAGGAGGGTGACAGGGCGCGCAGATACGCAGTATTTT. Translation gives CATSTRRVTGRADTQYF.

The chain uses TRBV25-1 and TRBJ1-2; D possibly corresponds to TRBD1 (5 bases). This CDR3 is built from 14 residues. V was pared by 5 bases and J by 7 bases, with 17 bases between. CDR1 is MGHDK, CDR2 SYGVNS, per germline. DNA of the CDR3: TGTGCCAGCAGTTACAACCAGGGCGCGGGTGGCTACACCTTC. It encodes CASSYNQGAGGYTF.

The CDR3 sequence is CASDAGTGGVRTNEKLFF. As DNA, the CDR3 is TGTGCCTCCGACGCCGGGACAGGGGGCGTTAGAACTAATGAAAAACTGTTTTTT. The V call is TRBV2, the J call TRBJ1-4, with 12 bases aligning to TRBD1. The CDR3 length is 18 residues. The V segment lost 11 bases and the J segment 1 base; nucleotides outside the gene matches: 14. Germline V CDR1 and CDR2: SNHLY, FYNNEI.

This clonotype was picked up a small number of times. The chain is built from TRBV2 and TRBJ2-1; D might be TRBD1 or TRBD2, each matching 5 bases. Trimming stripped 8 bases from V and 6 bases from J, with 17 bases between. In germline, CDR1 is SNHLY, CDR2 FYNNEI. This CDR3 region has 14 residues. CDR3 sequence (DNA): TGTGCCAGCGGAGGCAGGACGAGGGGCAATGAGCAGTTCTTC. It specifies CASGGRTRGNEQFF.

Note on this clonotype: This sequence may be a read error, since a much larger clone differs from it by one base. This chain connects TRBV10-2 to TRBJ1-2; no clear D gene. With 4 bases removed from V and 3 bases from J, the gap between germline ends came to 9 bases. Per germline, CDR1 WSHSY and CDR2 SAAADI. This CDR3 has 13 amino acids. CDR3 sequence: CASSVESDYGYTF. The DNA for the CDR3 is TGCGCCAGCAGTGTTGAGTCGGACTATGGCTACACCTTC.

The chain joins TRBV9 to TRBJ2-7; a possible D gene is TRBD2 (5 bases). Trimming left V 3 bases short and J 6 bases short, with 13 bases between. The germline gives CDR1 SGDLS, CDR2 YYNGEE. The CDR3 consists of 13 residues. The CDR3 here is CASSAPSGTEQYF. The CDR3 region has the DNA TGTGCCAGCAGCGCGCCCTCGGGAACCGAGCAGTACTTC.

The chain links TRBV30 to TRBJ1-3, with D tentatively TRBD1 (5 bases). Germline CDR1 reads GTSNPN; CDR2 reads SVGIG (reference sequence). This CDR3 contains 13 residues. The V gene lost 0 bases and the J gene lost 4 bases, with 7 bases spanning the gap. The CDR3 is CAWSVGEGNTIYF. The CDR3 DNA reads TGTGCCTGGAGTGTAGGGGAAGGAAACACCATATATTTT.

This clonotype was found a few times. The chain links TRBV20-1 to TRBJ2-3; D is possibly TRBD1 (6 bases). With 2 bases removed from V and 5 bases from J, the gap between germline ends came to 14 bases. Per the germline V gene, CDR1 is DFQATT and CDR2 is SNEGSKA (reference sequence). CDR3 length: 14 amino acids. The CDR3 bases are TGCAGTGCTAGACCCCACAGGGAAATAGATACGCAGTATTTT. Residues: CSARPHREIDTQYF.

The rearrangement uses TRBV14 and TRBJ2-5, with TRBD2 identical over 8 bases. CDR3 length equals 15 residues. Germline V lookup: CDR1 SGHDN, CDR2 FVKESK. Trimming took 4 bases from V and 7 from J; bases not matched to a gene: 11. CDR3 protein: CASSLLRTGGGTQYF. The CDR3 DNA reads as TGTGCCAGCAGCCTACTTCGCACGGGAGGGGGGACCCAGTACTTC. Combining the CDR3 with reference TRBV14 and TRBJ2-5 gives the whole variable domain EAGVTQFPSHSVIEKGQTVTLRCDPISGHDNLYWYRRVMGKEIKFLLHFVKESKQDESGMPNNRFLAERTGGTYSTLKVQPAELEDSGVYFCASSLLRTGGGTQYFGPGTRLLVL.

This clonotype appeared a few times. The chain joins TRBV12-3 or TRBV12-4 to TRBJ2-7; 10 bases line up with TRBD1. V dropped 6 bases and J dropped 6; count of bases not matched to a gene: 2. The CDR3 is 12 residues long. CDR3 residues: CASRRDRGEQYF. The CDR3 DNA is TGTGCCAGCAGGAGGGACAGGGGCGAGCAGTACTTC.

This chain joins TRBV28 and TRBJ1-1, with TRBD1 identical over 8 bases. The CDR3 has 16 amino acids. V was pared by 8 bases and J by 4 bases, with 15 bases of the junction left unmatched. Germline loops: CDR1 MDHEN, CDR2 SYDVKM. CDR3 sequence: CASLPWTGKERTEAFF. The CDR3 DNA reads as TGTGCCAGCCTCCCATGGACAGGGAAAGAACGCACTGAAGCTTTCTTT.

The chain joins TRBV9 to TRBJ2-3; 7 bases align to TRBD2. The germline V gene encodes CDR1 SGDLS and CDR2 YYNGEE. The V and J ends lost 4 bases and 4 bases, in that order; junction bases with no gene match: 12. CDR3 length: 16 residues. Here the CDR3 DNA reads TGTGCCAGCAGCACGCAATGGGGACTAAGGGCAGATACGCAGTATTTT. Translated, it gives CASSTQWGLRADTQYF.

The chain is built from TRBV27 and TRBJ2-2; the D gene is possibly TRBD1 (5 bases). V lost 7 bases to trimming and J lost 8 bases, with 11 bases between them. Germline-derived CDR1 and CDR2 are MNHEY and SMNVEV (reference sequence). There are 12 residues in the CDR3. CDR3 DNA: TGTGCCAGCACACAGGATGGGGGGGAGCTGTTTTTT. Translating it yields CASTQDGGELFF.

The chain is built from TRBV6-6 and TRBJ2-1; 7 nucleotides align to TRBD1. The CDR3 totals 16 residues. The junction had 11 bases not matched to a gene; V was cut back by 5 bases and J by 4 bases. Per germline, CDR1 MNHNY and CDR2 SVGAGI (reference sequence). In DNA, the CDR3 is TGTGCCAGCAGTGTATCATCCGGGACAGCATACAATGAGCAGTTCTTC. Its protein is CASSVSSGTAYNEQFF.

The rearrangement links TRBV30 to TRBJ1-1; unclear D gene. V gave up 8 bases and J gave up 3 bases, with 10 bases separating them. The CDR3 runs 11 residues. Germline values: CDR1 GTSNPN, CDR2 SVGIG (reference sequence). The DNA of the CDR3 is TGTGCCGGTGATATAGACACTGAAGCTTTCTTT. This sequence encodes CAGDIDTEAFF.

This clonotype was detected a few times. The chain joins TRBV30 to TRBJ2-1; no reliable D call. Trimming took off 0 bases at V and 12 bases at J, with 18 bases between the two ends. Germline values: CDR1 GTSNPN, CDR2 SVGIG (reference sequence). The CDR3 has 14 amino acids. CDR3 DNA sequence: TGTGCCTGGAGTGTACCTCCGGACCTGGCATGGCAGTTCTTC. It specifies CAWSVPPDLAWQFF.

The chain recombines TRBV7-9 with TRBJ1-5; D uncertain. V was pared by 3 bases and J by 4 bases, with 7 bases between. This CDR3 has 13 amino acids. The germline V gene encodes CDR1 SEHNR and CDR2 FQNEAQ (reference sequence). DNA for the CDR3: TGTGCCAGCAGCTTCGGCGGGAATCAGCCCCAGCATTTT. Translation gives CASSFGGNQPQHF.